This TCR beta chain stems from a study of control samples from healthy donors and cancer patients. TCRdb's table, derived via immunoSEQ multiplex PCR, lists solely in-frame clones and lacks some. This sample has 20,000 to 25,000 clones; 85% occur once, and the top ten carry 38%. In its sample, this clone was seen once. The CDR3 is 16 residues long. Per the germline V gene, CDR1 is MGHRA and CDR2 is YSYEKL. The ends lost 2 bases at V and 2 bases at J; junction bases unmatched: 6. This TCR derives from a man in his fifties or sixties with head and neck cancer. The sequenced sample was PBMCs. V gene TRBV4-1 combines with J gene TRBJ2-3; TRBD1 aligns across 8 bases. DNA for the CDR3: TGCGCCAGCAGCCAACGGGGACAGGCCCCCACAGATACGCAGTATTTT. The encoded protein is CASSQRGQAPTDTQYF.